This entry is about one T cell receptor beta chain. The entry originates in a study of shared clonotypes between healthy human individuals. The overall study: Researchers drew samples from two women and a few men aged 18 to 49. CD4 naive and memory got three plates each, CD8 naive two, CD8 memory one.

The CDR3 sequence is 18 residues long. V was clipped by 4 bases and J by 0 bases; unmatched bases: 8. From germline, CDR1 is SGHRS and CDR2 YFSETQ. At the deep level, the assay was run. Only in-frame clones appear in the TCRdb table, and some are missing; sequencing was by immunoSEQ multiplex PCR. The table lists about 2.1 million clones, about 94% of them singletons. CD8 cells classed as naive were CD45RO-negative and positively selected for CCR7, excluding terminally differentiated effector memory CD45RA+ cells. This TCR came from a man younger than 35 in good health. Some clones in this sample may be carry-over from other donors' samples. Sequencing used naive CD8+ T cells from PBMCs. The chain joins TRBV5-1 to TRBJ2-3; 13 nucleotides match TRBD2. This CDR3 is CASSPGLAGVSSTDTQYF. As DNA, the CDR3 is TGCGCCAGCAGCCCTGGACTAGCGGGAGTTTCTAGCACAGATACGCAGTATTTT.